This T cell receptor beta chain was profiled in a study of radiation and T cells in renal cell carcinoma. Study conclusions and caveats: In blood, top tumor clones expanded by 2 weeks, shrinking by 4.

Germline CDR1 and CDR2: ENHRY and SYGVKD. J lost 3 bases, V lost 0 bases, and 8 bases had no gene match. This CDR3 comprises 17 residues. Indicated time point: baseline pretreatment blood. Treatment here: 15 Gy SBRT to primary tumor, nephrectomy 4 weeks later. Radiation-treated patients gave blood at baseline, week 2 and week 4. This renal cell carcinoma was of the clear cell type. As to this clone: Its cognate antigen is unknown.

Measured with immunoSEQ multiplex PCR; TCRdb has only the in-frame clones, and not every one. Altogether about 49,000 clones are present, 65% to 90% being singletons, with the ten largest covering 30% to 35%. The origin of this receptor is a woman aged 65 to 85 with renal cell carcinoma. This chain uses TRBV10-3 with TRBJ2-5; 9 positions match TRBD2. The specimen was blood, collected from a patient whose treatment included radiotherapy and nephrectomy. This CDR3 reads CAISESGSGGPKETQYF. The CDR3 coding sequence is TGTGCCATCAGTGAGTCGGGTAGCGGGGGACCCAAAGAGACCCAGTACTTC.